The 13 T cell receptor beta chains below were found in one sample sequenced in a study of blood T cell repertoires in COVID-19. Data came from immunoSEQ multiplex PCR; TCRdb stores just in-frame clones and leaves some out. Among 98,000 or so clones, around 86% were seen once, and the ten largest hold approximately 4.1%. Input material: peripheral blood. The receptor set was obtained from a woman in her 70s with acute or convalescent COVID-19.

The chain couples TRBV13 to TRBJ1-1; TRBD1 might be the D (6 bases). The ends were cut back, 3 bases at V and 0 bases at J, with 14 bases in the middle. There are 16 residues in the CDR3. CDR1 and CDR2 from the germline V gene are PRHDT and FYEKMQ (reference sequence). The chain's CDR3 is CASSFGGQPMNTEAFF. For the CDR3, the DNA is TGTGCCAGCAGCTTTGGCGGACAGCCGATGAACACTGAAGCTTTCTTT. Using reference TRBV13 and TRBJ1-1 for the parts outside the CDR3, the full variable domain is AAGVIQSPRHLIKEKRETATLKCYPIPRHDTVYWYQQGPGQDPQFLISFYEKMQSDKGSIPDRFSAQQFSDYHSELNMSSLELGDSALYFCASSFGGQPMNTEAFFGQGTRLTVV.

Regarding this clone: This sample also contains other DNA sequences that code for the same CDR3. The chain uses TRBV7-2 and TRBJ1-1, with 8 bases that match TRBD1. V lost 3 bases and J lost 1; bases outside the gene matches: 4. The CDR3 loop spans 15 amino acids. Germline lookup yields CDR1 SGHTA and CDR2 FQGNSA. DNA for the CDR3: TGTGCCAGCAGCTTGGGGGACAGGCGGAACACTGAAGCTTTCTTT. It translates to CASSLGDRRNTEAFF. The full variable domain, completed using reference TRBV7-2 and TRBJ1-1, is GAGVSQSPSNKVTEKGKDVELRCDPISGHTALYWYRQSLGQGLEFLIYFQGNSAPDKSGLPSDRFSAERTGGSVSTLTIQRTQQEDSAVYLCASSLGDRRNTEAFFGQGTRLTVV.

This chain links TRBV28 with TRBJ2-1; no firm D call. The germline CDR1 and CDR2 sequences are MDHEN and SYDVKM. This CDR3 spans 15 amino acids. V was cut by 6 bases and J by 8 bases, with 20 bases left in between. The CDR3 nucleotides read TGTGCCAGCAGCGCCTCCGGGTCCCGTTTTGATGAGCAGTTCTTC. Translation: CASSASGSRFDEQFF.

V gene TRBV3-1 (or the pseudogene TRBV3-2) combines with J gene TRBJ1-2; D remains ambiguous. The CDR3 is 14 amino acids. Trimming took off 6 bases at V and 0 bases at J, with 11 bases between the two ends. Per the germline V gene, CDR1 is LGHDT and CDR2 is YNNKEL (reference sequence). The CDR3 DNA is TGTGCCAGCAGTCCCCGGGGAGCTAACTATGGCTACACCTTC. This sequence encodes CASSPRGANYGYTF.

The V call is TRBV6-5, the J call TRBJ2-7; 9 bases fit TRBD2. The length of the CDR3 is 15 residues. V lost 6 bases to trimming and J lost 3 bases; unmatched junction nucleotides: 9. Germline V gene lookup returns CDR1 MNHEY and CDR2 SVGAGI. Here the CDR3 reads CASSSGTSRIYEQYF. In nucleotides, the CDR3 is TGTGCCAGCAGCTCCGGGACTAGCAGGATCTACGAGCAGTACTTC.

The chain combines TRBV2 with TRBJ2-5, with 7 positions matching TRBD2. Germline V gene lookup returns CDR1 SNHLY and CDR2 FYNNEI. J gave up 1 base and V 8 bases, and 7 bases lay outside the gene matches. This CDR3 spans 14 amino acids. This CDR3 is CASLAGVVQETQYF. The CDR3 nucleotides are TGTGCCAGCCTCGCGGGAGTTGTCCAAGAGACCCAGTACTTC.

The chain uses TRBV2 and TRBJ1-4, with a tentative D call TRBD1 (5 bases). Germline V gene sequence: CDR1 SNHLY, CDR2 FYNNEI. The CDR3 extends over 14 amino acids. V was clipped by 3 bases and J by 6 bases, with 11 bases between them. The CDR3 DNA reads TGTGCCAGCAGTGAGTCAGGGCGTGATGAAAAACTGTTTTTT. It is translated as CASSESGRDEKLFF.

For the CDR3, the DNA is TGTGCCAGCAGCGCAAACAGGGGGCGAAACACTGAAGCTTTCTTT. Translating gives CASSANRGRNTEAFF. J is TRBJ1-1 and V is TRBV5-4, with 9 bases aligning to TRBD1. J lost 2 bases, V lost 4 bases, and 6 bases had no gene match. The V gene's germline CDR1 is SGHNT and CDR2 YYREEE (reference sequence). The CDR3 runs to 15 residues.

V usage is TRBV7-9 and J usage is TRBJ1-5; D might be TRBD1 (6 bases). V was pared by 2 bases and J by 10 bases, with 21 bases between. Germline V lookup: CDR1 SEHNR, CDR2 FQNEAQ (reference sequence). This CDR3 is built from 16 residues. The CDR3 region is CASSLRSGGGEGPQHF. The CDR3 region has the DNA TGTGCCAGCAGCTTAAGGTCGGGAGGGGGAGAGGGACCCCAGCATTTT.

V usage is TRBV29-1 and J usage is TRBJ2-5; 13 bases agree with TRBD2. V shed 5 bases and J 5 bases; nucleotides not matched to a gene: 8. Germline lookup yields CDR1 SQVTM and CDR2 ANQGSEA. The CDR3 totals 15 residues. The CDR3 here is CSVQLAGGPGETQYF. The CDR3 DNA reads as TGCAGCGTTCAACTAGCGGGGGGGCCCGGGGAGACCCAGTACTTC.

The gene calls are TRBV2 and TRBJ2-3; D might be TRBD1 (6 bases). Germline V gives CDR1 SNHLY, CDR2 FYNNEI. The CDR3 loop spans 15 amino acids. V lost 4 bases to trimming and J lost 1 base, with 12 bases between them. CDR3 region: CASSVSKGGTDTQYF. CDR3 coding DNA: TGTGCCAGCAGTGTATCAAAGGGGGGCACAGATACGCAGTATTTT.

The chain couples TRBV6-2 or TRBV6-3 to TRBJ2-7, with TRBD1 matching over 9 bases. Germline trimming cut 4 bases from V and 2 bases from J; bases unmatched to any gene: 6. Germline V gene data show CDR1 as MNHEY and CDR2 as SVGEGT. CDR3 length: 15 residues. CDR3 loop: CASSFPGQGAYEQYF. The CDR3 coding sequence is TGTGCCAGCAGTTTCCCGGGACAGGGCGCCTACGAGCAGTACTTC.

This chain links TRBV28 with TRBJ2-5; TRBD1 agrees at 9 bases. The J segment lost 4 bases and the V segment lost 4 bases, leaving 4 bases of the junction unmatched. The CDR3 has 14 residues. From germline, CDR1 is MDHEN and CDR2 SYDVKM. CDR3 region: CASSSGQGRETQYF. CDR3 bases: TGTGCCAGCAGTTCAGGACAGGGGAGAGAGACCCAGTACTTC.